This TCR beta chain was documented in a study of response to subunit inactivated influenza vaccine. MiXCR, applied by TCRdb to the RT-PCR reads, yields one record per CDR3 protein. The sample lists approximately 680,000 distinct CDR3 sequences; 15% to 18% were seen once. About this clonotype itself: Its matching antigen is unknown.

V trimming: 4 bases; J trimming: 4 bases; junction bases outside the gene matches: 8. Germline CDR1 is MDHEN and CDR2 is SYDVKM. The CDR3 covers 15 residues. Study-wide points: Only a handful of new T cells, the authors suggested, are recruited with each seasonal influenza vaccination.

The rearrangement joins TRBV28 to TRBJ2-7; 9 positions match TRBD1. This TCR came from a man aged 45-65 years who received an inactivated influenza vaccine. Sample: PBMCs from blood, taken approximately 13 days after vaccination. Here the CDR3 DNA reads TGTGCCAGCAGTTCCGGGACAGGGTTTAGGTACGAGCAGTACTTC. It encodes CASSSGTGFRYEQYF.